The entry below gives a single T cell receptor (beta chain) sequence along with its context. Profiled with immunoSEQ multiplex PCR; TCRdb holds only in-frame clones, not every one. Of about 120,000 clones detected, approximately 93% appear once; the ten largest clones hold approximately 3.1%. The entry originates in a study of T cell responses to AZD1222 COVID-19 vaccine. CDR1 and CDR2 from the germline V gene are MNHEY and SMNVEV (reference sequence). The CDR3 runs 15 residues. Deletions cut 0 bases from V and 0 bases from J, with 6 bases between. The sequence was collected from an adult in good health. The chain has TRBV27 and TRBJ1-3; no definite D call. Sample: peripheral blood, taken on day 0 of AZD1222 vaccination. In nucleotides, the CDR3 is TGTGCCAGCAGTTTATCGGCTTTCTCTGGAAACACCATATATTTT. Amino acid sequence: CASSLSAFSGNTIYF.